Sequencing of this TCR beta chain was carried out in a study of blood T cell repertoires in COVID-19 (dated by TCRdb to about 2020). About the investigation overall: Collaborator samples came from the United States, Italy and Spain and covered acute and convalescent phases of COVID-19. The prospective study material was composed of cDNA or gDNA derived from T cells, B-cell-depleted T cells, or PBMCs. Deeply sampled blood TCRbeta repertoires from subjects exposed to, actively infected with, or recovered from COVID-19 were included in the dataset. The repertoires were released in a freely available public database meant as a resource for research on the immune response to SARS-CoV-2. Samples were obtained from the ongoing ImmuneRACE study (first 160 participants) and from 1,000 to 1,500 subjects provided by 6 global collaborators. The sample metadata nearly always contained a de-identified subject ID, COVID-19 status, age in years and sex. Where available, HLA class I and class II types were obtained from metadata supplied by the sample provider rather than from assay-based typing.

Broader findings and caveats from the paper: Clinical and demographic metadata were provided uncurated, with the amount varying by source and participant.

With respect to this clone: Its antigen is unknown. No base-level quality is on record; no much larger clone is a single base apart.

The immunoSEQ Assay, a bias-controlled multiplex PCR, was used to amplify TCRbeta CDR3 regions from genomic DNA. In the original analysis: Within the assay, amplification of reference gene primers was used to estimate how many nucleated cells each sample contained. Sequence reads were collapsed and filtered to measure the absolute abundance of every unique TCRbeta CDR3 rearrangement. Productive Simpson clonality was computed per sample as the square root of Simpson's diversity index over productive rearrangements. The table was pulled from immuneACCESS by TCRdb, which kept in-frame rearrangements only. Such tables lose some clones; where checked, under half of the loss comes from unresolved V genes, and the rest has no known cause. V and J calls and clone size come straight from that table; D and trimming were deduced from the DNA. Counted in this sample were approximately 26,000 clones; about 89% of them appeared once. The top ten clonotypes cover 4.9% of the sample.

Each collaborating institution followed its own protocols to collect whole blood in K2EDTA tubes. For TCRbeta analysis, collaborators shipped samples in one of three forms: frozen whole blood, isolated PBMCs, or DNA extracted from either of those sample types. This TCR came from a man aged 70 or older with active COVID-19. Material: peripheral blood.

The DNA is as follows: TGTGCCAGCAGCTTGGGGTTGGCCAGTTATGGTTCACCCCTCCACTTT. It specifies CASSLGLASYGSPLHF. Here the chain combines TRBV5-4 and TRBJ1-6; no D gene can be assigned with confidence. CDR1 and CDR2 are drawn from the germline V gene (reference sequence): SGHNT, YYREEE. V gives up 0 bases and J gives up 9 bases, and the segment between their germline ends measures 16 bases. The CDR3 holds 16 amino acids from the cysteine to the phenylalanine. Only the CDR3 region is kept as DNA, spanning 48 bases read in frame from base 1.